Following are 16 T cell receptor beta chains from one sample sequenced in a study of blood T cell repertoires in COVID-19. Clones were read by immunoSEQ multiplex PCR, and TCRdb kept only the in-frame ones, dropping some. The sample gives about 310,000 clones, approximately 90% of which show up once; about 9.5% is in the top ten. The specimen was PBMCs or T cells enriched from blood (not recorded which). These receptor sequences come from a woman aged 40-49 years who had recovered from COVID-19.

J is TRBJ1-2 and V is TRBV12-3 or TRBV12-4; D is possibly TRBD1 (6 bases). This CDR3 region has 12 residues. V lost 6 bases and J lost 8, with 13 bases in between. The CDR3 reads CASSPGQSGYTF. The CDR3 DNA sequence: TGTGCCAGCAGCCCCGGACAGAGCGGCTACACCTTC.

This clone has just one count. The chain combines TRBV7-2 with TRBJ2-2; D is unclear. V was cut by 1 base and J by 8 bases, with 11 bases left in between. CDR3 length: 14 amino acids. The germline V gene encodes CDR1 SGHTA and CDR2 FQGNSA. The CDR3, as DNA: TGTGCCAGCAGCTTAGGACTGCCCGGAGGGGAGCTGTTTTTT. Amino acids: CASSLGLPGGELFF.

In DNA form, the CDR3 reads TGTGCCAGCAGCGAATCAACAGATTCTGGAAACACCATATATTTT. It specifies CASSESTDSGNTIYF. J is TRBJ1-3 and V is TRBV7-3; D call uncertain. CDR1 and CDR2 (germline): SGHTA, FQGTGA. V lost 5 bases and J 1 base, leaving 12 bases between the germline ends. The length of the CDR3 is 15 residues.

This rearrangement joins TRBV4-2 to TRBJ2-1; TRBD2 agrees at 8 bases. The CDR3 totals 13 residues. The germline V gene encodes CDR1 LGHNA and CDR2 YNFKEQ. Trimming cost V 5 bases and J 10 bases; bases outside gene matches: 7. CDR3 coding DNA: TGTGCCAGCAGCGAACCTAGCGGGCCAGAGCAGTTCTTC. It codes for CASSEPSGPEQFF.

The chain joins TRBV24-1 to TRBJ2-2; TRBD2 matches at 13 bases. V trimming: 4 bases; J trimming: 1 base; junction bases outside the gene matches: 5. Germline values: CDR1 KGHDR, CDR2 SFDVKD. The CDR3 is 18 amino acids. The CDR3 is CATSETGTSGVNTGELFF. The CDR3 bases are TGTGCCACCAGTGAAACCGGGACTAGCGGGGTGAACACCGGGGAGCTGTTTTTT.

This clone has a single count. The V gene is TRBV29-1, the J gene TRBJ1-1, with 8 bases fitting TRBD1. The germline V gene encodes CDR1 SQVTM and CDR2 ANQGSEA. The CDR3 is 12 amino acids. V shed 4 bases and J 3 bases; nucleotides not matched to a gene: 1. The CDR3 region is CSVGQGYTEAFF. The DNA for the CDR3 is TGCAGCGTTGGACAGGGGTACACTGAAGCTTTCTTT.

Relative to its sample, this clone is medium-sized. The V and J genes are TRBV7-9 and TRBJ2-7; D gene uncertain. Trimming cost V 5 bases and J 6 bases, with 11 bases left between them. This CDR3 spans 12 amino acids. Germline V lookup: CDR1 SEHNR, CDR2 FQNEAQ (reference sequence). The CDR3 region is CASSPLSSEQYF. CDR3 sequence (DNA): TGTGCCAGCAGCCCCTTATCGAGCGAGCAGTACTTC. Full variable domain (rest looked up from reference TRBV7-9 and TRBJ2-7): DTGVSQNPRHKITKRGQNVTFRCDPISEHNRLYWYRQTLGQGPEFLTYFQNEAQLEKSRLLSDRFSAERPKGSFSTLEIQRTEQGDSAMYLCASSPLSSEQYFGPGTRLTVT.

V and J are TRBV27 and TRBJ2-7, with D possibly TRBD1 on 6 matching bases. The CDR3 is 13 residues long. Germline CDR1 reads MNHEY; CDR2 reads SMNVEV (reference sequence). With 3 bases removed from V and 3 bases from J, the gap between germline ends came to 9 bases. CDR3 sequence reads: CASSFTGYYEQYF. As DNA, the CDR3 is TGTGCCAGCAGTTTTACAGGGTACTACGAGCAGTACTTC.

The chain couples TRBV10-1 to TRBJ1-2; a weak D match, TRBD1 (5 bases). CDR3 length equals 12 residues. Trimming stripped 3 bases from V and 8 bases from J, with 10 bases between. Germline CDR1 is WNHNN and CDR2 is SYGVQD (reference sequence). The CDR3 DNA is TGCGCCAGCAGTGACTCAGGGTCGGGCTACACCTTC. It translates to CASSDSGSGYTF.

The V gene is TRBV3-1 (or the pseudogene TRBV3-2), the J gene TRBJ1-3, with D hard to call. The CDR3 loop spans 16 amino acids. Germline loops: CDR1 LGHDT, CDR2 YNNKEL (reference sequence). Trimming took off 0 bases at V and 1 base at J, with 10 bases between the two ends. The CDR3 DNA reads TGTGCCAGCAGCCAAGATCTTTCGGGTTCTGGAAACACCATATATTTT. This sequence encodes CASSQDLSGSGNTIYF.

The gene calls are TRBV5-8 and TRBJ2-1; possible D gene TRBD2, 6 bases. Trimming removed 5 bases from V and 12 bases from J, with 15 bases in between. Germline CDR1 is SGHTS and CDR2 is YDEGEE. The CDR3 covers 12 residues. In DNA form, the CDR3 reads TGTGCCAGCAGTCTCGGAGGGCCCTCGCAGTTCTTC. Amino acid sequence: CASSLGGPSQFF.

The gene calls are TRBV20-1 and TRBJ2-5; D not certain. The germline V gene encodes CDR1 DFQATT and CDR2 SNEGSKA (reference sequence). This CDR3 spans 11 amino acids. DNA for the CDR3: TGCAGCGGGTCTTCATTAGAGACCCAGTACTTC. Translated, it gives CSGSSLETQYF.

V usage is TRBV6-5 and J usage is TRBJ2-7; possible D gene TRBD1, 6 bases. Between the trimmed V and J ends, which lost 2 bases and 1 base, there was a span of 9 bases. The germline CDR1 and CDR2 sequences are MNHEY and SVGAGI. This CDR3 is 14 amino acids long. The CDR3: CASSYAGQSYEQYF. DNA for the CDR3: TGTGCCAGCAGTTACGCCGGACAGTCCTACGAGCAGTACTTC.

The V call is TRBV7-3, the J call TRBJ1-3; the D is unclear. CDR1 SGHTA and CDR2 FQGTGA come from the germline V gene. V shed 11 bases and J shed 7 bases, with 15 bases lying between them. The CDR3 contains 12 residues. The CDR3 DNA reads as TGTGCCGGAAAGGAGGCCGGGAACACCATATATTTT. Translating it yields CAGKEAGNTIYF.

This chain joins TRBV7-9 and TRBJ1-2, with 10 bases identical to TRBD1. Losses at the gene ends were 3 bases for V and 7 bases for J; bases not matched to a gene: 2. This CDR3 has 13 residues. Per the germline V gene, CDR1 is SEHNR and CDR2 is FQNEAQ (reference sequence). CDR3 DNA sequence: TGTGCCAGCAGCTTGGGGGACAGGGGTGGCTACACCTTC. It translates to CASSLGDRGGYTF.

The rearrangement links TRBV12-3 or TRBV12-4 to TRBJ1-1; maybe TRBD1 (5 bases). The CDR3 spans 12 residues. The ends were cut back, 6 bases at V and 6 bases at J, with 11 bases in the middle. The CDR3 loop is CASSFTGPEAFF. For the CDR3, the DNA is TGTGCCAGCAGCTTTACAGGACCTGAAGCTTTCTTT.